This TCR beta chain appears in the sequencing data of a study of blood T cell repertoires in COVID-19. Study details: Some COVID-19 samples were acute and others convalescent; all came from the United States, Italy and Spain. T cells, B-cell-depleted T cells, or PBMCs supplied cDNA or gDNA.

The CDR3 totals 15 residues. The J segment lost 1 base and the V segment lost 5 bases, leaving 7 bases of the junction unmatched. Germline V gene sequence: CDR1 SEHNR, CDR2 FQNEAQ (reference sequence). In the source study's methods: Amplified reference gene primers provided the basis for estimating nucleated cell counts. TCRdb keeps only in-frame clones here, not all; method: immunoSEQ multiplex PCR. V and J calls and clone size come straight from that table; D and trimming were deduced from the DNA. This sample has some 96,000 clones, with 80% found just once. The gene calls are TRBV7-9 and TRBJ1-1; 7 nucleotides line up with TRBD1. The TCR sequence derives from a woman aged 70-85 years with acute or convalescent COVID-19. Sequencing was carried out using peripheral blood. CDR3 DNA sequence: TGTGCCAGCAGCCCTAACCGGGACAGGAACACTGAAGCTTTCTTT. This sequence encodes CASSPNRDRNTEAFF.